There are a few counts of the clone carrying this TCR beta chain. The entry originates in a study of shared clonotypes between healthy human individuals. Study summary: Plates per donor: three CD4 naive, three CD4 memory, two CD8 naive, one CD8 memory.

Every immunoSEQ plate was one replicate of a subset's evenly spread DNA. Method: immunoSEQ multiplex PCR; TCRdb's copy keeps in-frame clones and lacks some. This table has around 700,000 clones, about two thirds appearing once. CDR3 length: 12 residues. Trimming cost V 4 bases and J 6 bases, with 10 bases left between them. The germline V gene encodes CDR1 SQVTM and CDR2 ANQGSEA. The TCR sequence derives from a woman in her thirties in good health. V and J are TRBV29-1 and TRBJ1-5; D is ambiguous. Sequencing used memory CD4+ T cells sorted from blood. Subset indicated: CD45RA-negative fraction. The CDR3 DNA follows: TGCAGCGTTGGTTCGGGCGGTCAGCCCCAGCATTTT. Protein product: CSVGSGGQPQHF.